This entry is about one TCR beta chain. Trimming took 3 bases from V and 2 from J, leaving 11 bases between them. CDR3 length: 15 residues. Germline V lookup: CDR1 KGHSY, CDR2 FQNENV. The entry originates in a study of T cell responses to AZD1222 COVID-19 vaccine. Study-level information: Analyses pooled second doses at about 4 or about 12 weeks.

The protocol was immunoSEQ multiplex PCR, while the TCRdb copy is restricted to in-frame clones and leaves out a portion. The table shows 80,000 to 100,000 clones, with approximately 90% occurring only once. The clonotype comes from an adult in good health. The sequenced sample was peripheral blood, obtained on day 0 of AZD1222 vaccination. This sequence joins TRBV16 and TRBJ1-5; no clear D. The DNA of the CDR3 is TGTGCCAGCAGCCATAGGGATCCGGGCAATCAGCCCCAGCATTTT. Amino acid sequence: CASSHRDPGNQPQHF.